Each of the 28 T cell receptor beta chains below was sequenced from the same sample in a study of cytomegalovirus exposure and HLA in healthy donors. Repertoires were generated with immunoSEQ multiplex PCR, while TCRdb's copy carries only in-frame clones and drops some. The sample lists approximately 230,000 clones, roughly 84% seen once, with around 12% in the top ten. Sequencing was carried out using PBMCs. The source is a man younger than 30 in good health and CMV-seropositive.

This rearrangement joins TRBV28 to TRBJ2-7, with TRBD1 matching 7 bases. The germline CDR1 and CDR2 sequences are MDHEN and SYDVKM. CDR3 length: 17 residues. V shed 0 bases, J shed 3 bases, and the junction held 11 bases outside the gene matches. DNA of the CDR3: TGTGCCAGCAGTTTATGGGGGACAGCAGATCTTAACTACGAGCAGTACTTC. Its translation: CASSLWGTADLNYEQYF.

This clone showed up just once. V and J are TRBV5-1 and TRBJ2-5; D remains ambiguous. CDR3 length equals 12 residues. Germline V gene lookup returns CDR1 SGHRS and CDR2 YFSETQ. V was shortened by 0 bases and J by 9 bases, with 9 bases between the two germline ends. In DNA, the CDR3 is TGCGCCAGCAGCTTGGCTGGTGGGGCCCAGTACTTC. Residues: CASSLAGGAQYF.

The rearrangement links TRBV5-1 to TRBJ1-5; TRBD1 might be the D (5 bases). This CDR3 is built from 16 residues. V was clipped by 3 bases and J by 1 base, with 14 bases between them. CDR1 and CDR2 (germline): SGHRS, YFSETQ. The CDR3 spells CASSWERGRSNQPQHF. In nucleotides, the CDR3 is TGCGCCAGCAGCTGGGAAAGGGGTAGAAGCAATCAGCCCCAGCATTTT.

The V and J genes are TRBV6-5 and TRBJ2-2; D ambiguous. V lost 6 bases and J 0 bases, leaving 2 bases between the germline ends. This CDR3 is 12 amino acids long. Germline loops: CDR1 MNHEY, CDR2 SVGAGI. The CDR3 DNA reads TGTGCCAGCAGCTCGAACACCGGGGAGCTGTTTTTT. Amino acid sequence: CASSSNTGELFF.

This CDR3 reads CASSIFQGGEDGYTF. DNA of the CDR3: TGTGCCAGCAGTATCTTTCAGGGGGGTGAGGATGGCTACACCTTC. The chain recombines TRBV6-1 with TRBJ1-2, with 7 bases lining up with TRBD1. V lost 5 bases, J lost 6 bases, and 12 bases stayed unmatched. The CDR3 is made up of 15 amino acids. Germline-derived CDR1 and CDR2 are MNHNS and SASEGT.

The chain has TRBV7-9 and TRBJ2-7; no clear D gene. This CDR3 comprises 15 residues. Trimming took 4 bases from V and 2 from J, leaving 15 bases between them. Germline loops: CDR1 SEHNR, CDR2 FQNEAQ (reference sequence). CDR3 bases: TGTGCCAGCAGCTCGCTCTCGGACCCAGCCTACGAGCAGTACTTC. This translates into CASSSLSDPAYEQYF.

This clone has a handful of counts. The rearrangement joins TRBV13 to TRBJ2-5; D might be TRBD1 (6 bases). Deletions cut 7 bases from V and 5 bases from J, with 14 bases between. Germline lookup yields CDR1 PRHDT and CDR2 FYEKMQ (reference sequence). The CDR3 contains 13 residues. This CDR3 is CASTYQGKETQYF. CDR3 DNA: TGTGCCAGCACCTATCAGGGGAAGGAGACCCAGTACTTC.

J is TRBJ2-5 and V is TRBV25-1; the D is unclear. V lost 1 base and J 1 base, leaving 10 bases between the germline ends. There are 15 residues in the CDR3. The germline V gene has CDR1 MGHDK and CDR2 SYGVNS. The CDR3 DNA follows: TGTGCCAGCAGTGAATTGGGGAACCTCCAAGAGACCCAGTACTTC. It encodes CASSELGNLQETQYF.

The V gene is TRBV12-2, the J gene TRBJ2-3; the table assigns TRBD2, which was not confirmed against the DNA. TRBV12-2 is noted as a pseudogene. The CDR3 runs 16 residues. The chain's CDR3 is CASRPPRPRGTDTQYF. CDR3 nucleotide sequence: TGTGCAAGTCGCCCACCACGTCCCCGAGGTACAGATACGCAGTATTTT.

The gene calls are TRBV2 and TRBJ1-2; D is ambiguous. Looked up from germline, CDR1 is SNHLY and CDR2 is FYNNEI. Trimming took off 4 bases at V and 4 bases at J, with 13 bases between the two ends. The CDR3 loop spans 14 amino acids. The CDR3 protein is CASSVKVVLYGYTF. As DNA, the CDR3 is TGTGCCAGCAGTGTCAAGGTTGTCCTCTATGGCTACACCTTC.

This chain uses TRBV28 with TRBJ2-7; TRBD1 matches at 10 bases. The CDR3 runs 12 residues. V shed 8 bases, J shed 3 bases, and the junction held 1 base outside the gene matches. Germline CDR1 and CDR2: MDHEN and SYDVKM. CDR3 DNA sequence: TGTGCCAGCGGACAGGGGGGCTACGAGCAGTACTTC. This codes for CASGQGGYEQYF.

CDR3 sequence (DNA): TGTGCCACCAGCAGAGATCGCGGTCTTAAGGAAAAACTGTTTTTT. Its translation is CATSRDRGLKEKLFF. This chain links TRBV15 with TRBJ1-4; D uncertain. The CDR3 contains 15 residues. V lost 0 bases and J 8 bases, leaving 13 bases between the germline ends. Per germline, CDR1 LNHNV and CDR2 YYDKDF (reference sequence).

The V and J genes are TRBV5-1 and TRBJ2-1; the D gene could be TRBD1 or TRBD2 (5 bases each). Trimming shortened V by 5 bases and J by 4 bases, and 19 bases separated the two germline ends. This CDR3 contains 16 residues. Per germline, CDR1 SGHRS and CDR2 YFSETQ. CDR3 DNA sequence: TGCGCCAGCAGGCCAAGCCGGGACCGTCTTTACAATGAGCAGTTCTTC. Protein product: CASRPSRDRLYNEQFF.

This clone was counted once. The V call is TRBV6-5, the J call TRBJ1-2; D perhaps matches TRBD1 (5 bases). Germline values: CDR1 MNHEY, CDR2 SVGAGI. There are 14 residues in the CDR3. Trimming took 0 bases from V and 6 from J, leaving 11 bases between them. The CDR3, as DNA: TGTGCCAGCAGTTACTCGTCAGGGATCAATGGCTACACCTTC. Its protein is CASSYSSGINGYTF.

The chain combines TRBV6-6 with TRBJ2-2; TRBD1 matches at 8 bases. The CDR3 consists of 16 residues. Germline V gene lookup returns CDR1 MNHNY and CDR2 SVGAGI (reference sequence). V was pared by 6 bases and J by 2 bases, with 8 bases of the junction left unmatched. The CDR3 here is CASSPPQGANTGELFF. The CDR3 region has the DNA TGTGCCAGCAGCCCCCCCCAGGGGGCAAACACCGGGGAGCTGTTTTTT.

The genes are TRBV7-8 and TRBJ2-5, with 8 bases fitting TRBD2. In germline, CDR1 is SGHVS, CDR2 FQNEAQ. This CDR3 comprises 17 residues. Trimming removed 1 base from V and 0 bases from J; junction bases left unmatched: 7. For the CDR3, the DNA is TGTGCCAGCAGCTTAGGGCGGCTAGCGGGCCACCAAGAGACCCAGTACTTC. Protein sequence: CASSLGRLAGHQETQYF.

The chain links TRBV10-3 to TRBJ1-2, with 8 bases matching TRBD1. The CDR3 is made up of 16 amino acids. J was trimmed by 0 bases and V by 4 bases; bases with no gene match: 7. Germline CDR1 and CDR2: ENHRY and SYGVKD. CDR3 in DNA: TGTGCCATCAGTGGGAGGGACAGGAGTTCTAACTATGGCTACACCTTC. This sequence encodes CAISGRDRSSNYGYTF.

This clone was picked up one time. The chain couples TRBV30 to TRBJ1-2; D call uncertain. Trimming left V 4 bases short and J 4 bases short, with 13 bases between. The germline CDR1 and CDR2 sequences are GTSNPN and SVGIG (reference sequence). CDR3 size: 13 residues. CDR3 protein: CAWTQGFPYGYTF. DNA of the CDR3: TGTGCCTGGACACAAGGATTTCCCTATGGCTACACCTTC.

V is TRBV25-1 and J is TRBJ2-3; D uncertain. The V gene lost 3 bases and the J gene lost 1 base, with 14 bases spanning the gap. CDR1 is MGHDK, CDR2 SYGVNS, per germline. The CDR3 length is 16 residues. CDR3 coding DNA: TGTGCCAGCAGTGAGTCACACCCAGACCGCACAGATACGCAGTATTTT. Protein product: CASSESHPDRTDTQYF.

V and J are TRBV18 and TRBJ2-7; D call uncertain. The CDR3 totals 13 residues. The germline V gene encodes CDR1 KGHSH and CDR2 LQKENI. Trimming left V 6 bases short and J 1 base short, with 10 bases between. The CDR3 here is CASSLWVSYEQYF. In DNA, the CDR3 is TGTGCCAGCTCCCTATGGGTGTCCTACGAGCAGTACTTC.

This chain uses TRBV28 with TRBJ2-7; the match to TRBD2 covers 7 bases. Unmatched junction bases numbered 4, after V lost 6 bases and J lost 2 bases. Germline V gene sequence: CDR1 MDHEN, CDR2 SYDVKM. The CDR3 is made up of 13 amino acids. The CDR3 DNA sequence: TGTGCCAGCAGCCTCGGGGGGACCTACGAGCAGTACTTC. It codes for CASSLGGTYEQYF.

The chain employs TRBV18 and TRBJ2-5, with D possibly TRBD1 on 5 matching bases. The CDR3 contains 14 residues. Trimming cost V 2 bases and J 1 base, with 8 bases left between them. CDR1 and CDR2 from the germline V gene are KGHSH and LQKENI. The CDR3 DNA reads as TGTGCCAGCTCACCAGGACACCTCCAAGAGACCCAGTACTTC. Amino acid sequence: CASSPGHLQETQYF.

The chain's CDR3 is CASSFRKEDTEAFF. The DNA of the CDR3 is TGTGCCAGCAGCTTTCGTAAGGAGGACACTGAAGCTTTCTTT. This chain connects TRBV7-3 to TRBJ1-1; no definite D call. CDR1 is SGHTA and CDR2 is FQGTGA in the germline V gene. Trimming left V 3 bases short and J 3 bases short, with 11 bases between. The CDR3 sequence is 14 residues long.

This clone was seen a handful of times. This sequence may be a read error, since a much larger clone differs from it by one base. The identical CDR3 is also encoded by other nucleotide sequences in the sample. The chain uses TRBV27 and TRBJ2-7; D not resolved. The CDR3 spans 10 residues. The germline V gene has CDR1 MNHEY and CDR2 SMNVEV (reference sequence). V was trimmed by 4 bases and J by 2 bases, leaving 0 bases between them. Here the CDR3 DNA reads TGTGCCAGCAGTTCCTACGAGCAGTACTTC. Amino acids: CASSSYEQYF.

The chain recombines TRBV5-4 with TRBJ2-3; D might be TRBD2 (5 bases). Germline-derived CDR1 and CDR2 are SGHNT and YYREEE (reference sequence). The length of the CDR3 is 14 residues. V shed 0 bases and J shed 8 bases, with 13 bases lying between them. The CDR3 reads CASSLVGSESTQYF. The CDR3 region has the DNA TGTGCCAGCAGCTTGGTGGGGAGCGAGAGTACGCAGTATTTT.

The chain links TRBV19 to TRBJ2-5; the D call may be TRBD1 or TRBD2 (5 bases each). The CDR3 loop spans 12 amino acids. V gave up 9 bases and J gave up 14 bases, with 22 bases separating them. In germline, CDR1 is LNHDA, CDR2 SQIVND (reference sequence). Here the CDR3 DNA reads TGTGCCAGGTGTACTCGTTGGGACCTGTTATACTTC. Translating it yields CARCTRWDLLYF. The variable domain in full, with the rest retrieved from reference TRBV19 and TRBJ2-5, is DGGITQSPKYLFRKEGQNVTLSCEQNLNHDAMYWYRQDPGQGLRLIYYSQIVNDFQKGDIAEGYSVSREKKESFPLTVTSAQKNPTAFYLCARCTRWDLLYFGPGTRLLVL.

The rearrangement links TRBV5-1 to TRBJ2-1, with a tentative D call TRBD1 (5 bases). CDR3 length: 17 amino acids. In germline, CDR1 is SGHRS, CDR2 YFSETQ. The germline V and J ends were trimmed by 3 bases and 0 bases, with 16 bases remaining between them. Here the CDR3 reads CASSWEPTGSSYNEQFF. CDR3 DNA sequence: TGCGCCAGCAGCTGGGAACCCACAGGAAGCTCCTACAATGAGCAGTTCTTC. The variable domain in full, completed from reference TRBV5-1 and TRBJ2-1, reads KAGVTQTPRYLIKTRGQQVTLSCSPISGHRSVSWYQQTPGQGLQFLFEYFSETQRNKGNFPGRFSGRQFSNSRSEMNVSTLELGDSALYLCASSWEPTGSSYNEQFFGPGTRLTVL.

This rearrangement joins TRBV4-3 to TRBJ2-7; possible D gene TRBD1, 6 bases. Germline V lookup: CDR1 LGHNA, CDR2 YSLEER. CDR3 size: 15 residues. With 1 base removed from V and 2 bases from J, the gap between germline ends came to 12 bases. Here the CDR3 DNA reads TGCGCCAGCAGCCAAGCTTCGGCAGGGGCCTACGAGCAGTACTTC. This encodes CASSQASAGAYEQYF.